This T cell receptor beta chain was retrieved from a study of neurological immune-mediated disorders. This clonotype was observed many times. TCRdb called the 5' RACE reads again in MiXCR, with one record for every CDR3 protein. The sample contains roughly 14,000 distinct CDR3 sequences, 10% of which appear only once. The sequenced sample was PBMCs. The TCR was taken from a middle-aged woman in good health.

CDR3 coding DNA: TGTGCCAGCCACCCCTCCCAAGGACTAGCGGGCGTTGAGCAGTTCTTC. Protein product: CASHPSQGLAGVEQFF. V usage is TRBV27 and J usage is TRBJ2-1, with 11 bases aligning to TRBD2. The CDR3 has 16 amino acids. The germline gives CDR1 MNHEY, CDR2 SMNVEV (reference sequence). Losses at the gene ends were 8 bases for V and 9 bases for J; bases not matched to a gene: 15.